These T cell receptor beta chains were read from a single sample in a study of T-cell memory formation after mild COVID-19. TCRdb used MiXCR to reprocess the 5' RACE reads, holding one entry per CDR3 protein. Here the sample spans around 200,000 distinct CDR3 sequences, about a fifth being singletons. Specimen: PBMCs or a T cell subset sorted from them (not recorded which). All receptors come from an adult woman who had mild COVID-19 (a few samples of this study predate the infection). Cell type and time point are not known. Both conserved end residues are part of each CDR3. The order of the fields is CDR3 length, V gene, clone size, D gene, J gene, CDR3 DNA, CDR3 protein. The D gene is left open where the match is weak. Clone size is stated in some rows and not others, as once, few, many or a class when expanded.

13	TRBV27	few	-	TRBJ2-3	TGTGCCAGCAGTCACTCTAGCACAGATACGCAGTATTTT	CASSHSSTDTQYF
13	TRBV5-1	few	-	TRBJ1-2	TGCGCCAGCAGCTTGGGTAGGGCAGATGGCTACACCTTC	CASSLGRADGYTF
16	TRBV5-6	many	-	TRBJ2-7	TGTGCCAGCAGCTTGGGGATGGCTTCGAGCTCCTACGAGCAGTACTTC	CASSLGMASSSYEQYF
13	TRBV27	many	-	TRBJ2-7	TGTGCCAGCAGTTTATCCGCCACCTACGAGCAGTACTTC	CASSLSATYEQYF
13	TRBV7-9	-	-	TRBJ2-7	TGTGCCAGCAGCTTCTTAGCTTCCTACGAGCAGTACTTC	CASSFLASYEQYF
16	TRBV6-2/TRBV6-3	-	-	TRBJ2-5	TGTGCCAGCGGACAGTTGGGGTACGCGTACCAAGAGACCCAGTACTTC	CASGQLGYAYQETQYF
15	TRBV12-3/TRBV12-4	-	-	TRBJ1-1	TGTGCCAGCGTGGCCGGGGCAGGGGAGAACACTGAAGCTTTCTTT	CASVAGAGENTEAFF
13	TRBV6-2/TRBV6-3	few	-	TRBJ1-4	TGTGCCAGCATCGCTGAGGGGGATGAAAAACTGTTTTTT	CASIAEGDEKLFF
17	TRBV5-4	-	TRBD2	TRBJ2-5	TGTGCCAGCAGCTTCTTGGGACTAGCGACGTCGGGGGAGACCCAGTACTTC	CASSFLGLATSGETQYF
15	TRBV6-2/TRBV6-3	few	TRBD2	TRBJ2-1	TGTGCCAGCAGCCTGACTAGCGGACCCTACAATGAGCAGTTCTTC	CASSLTSGPYNEQFF
16	TRBV24-1	-	TRBD1	TRBJ2-3	TGTGCCACCAGTGATCCCGGGACAGGGATGACAGATACGCAGTATTTT	CATSDPGTGMTDTQYF
14	TRBV28	few	TRBD2	TRBJ2-5	TGTGCCAGCAGTTTAGCACTAGCGGGGGGGCAGCCGTACTTC	CASSLALAGGQPYF
13	TRBV4-1	-	-	TRBJ1-6	TGCGCCAGCAGCCCCTTGCAATATTCACCCCTCCACTTT	CASSPLQYSPLHF
11	TRBV29-1	-	-	TRBJ1-1	TGCAGCTTAGTTGTGAACACTGAAGCTTTCTTT	CSLVVNTEAFF
15	TRBV27	many	-	TRBJ2-7	TGTGCCAGCAGTCCAAGCCCCGACGGCTCCTACGAGCAGTACTTC	CASSPSPDGSYEQYF
13	TRBV5-5	few	-	TRBJ2-7	TGTGCCAGCAGCTTGGGGCAGTACTACGAGCAGTACTTC	CASSLGQYYEQYF
14	TRBV9	few	-	TRBJ2-7	TGTGCCAGCAGCGTAGGCGCAGGGGTGAACGAGCAGTACTTC	CASSVGAGVNEQYF
16	TRBV13	-	-	TRBJ1-2	TGTGCCAGCAGCACCGATTCGGGGCTCTCCCGCTATGGCTACACCTTC	CASSTDSGLSRYGYTF
15	TRBV6-6	few	TRBD1	TRBJ1-5	TGTGCCAGCAGCCCCCGGGACAGGGGAAATCAGCCCCAGCATTTT	CASSPRDRGNQPQHF
16	TRBV5-1	few	TRBD1	TRBJ2-1	TGCGCCAGCAGACCACCTAGACAGGGACCCTACAATGAGCAGTTCTTC	CASRPPRQGPYNEQFF
13	TRBV6-5	few	-	TRBJ2-3	TGTGCCAGCAGTACCCAGCCCAAGGATACGCAGTATTTT	CASSTQPKDTQYF
19	TRBV11-2	few	-	TRBJ2-2	TGTGCCAGCAGCTTGGGCCCCGACTGGGGGGCCGCGAACACCGGGGAGCTGTTTTTT	CASSLGPDWGAANTGELFF
15	TRBV5-1	-	TRBD1	TRBJ2-3	TGCGCCAGCAGCCAGGGACAGGGTGTGGCAGATACGCAGTATTTT	CASSQGQGVADTQYF
18	TRBV7-9	-	TRBD1	TRBJ2-3	TGTGCCAGCAGCCTAGACCAGACAGGGGGCGCCGAACGGGATACGCAGTATTTT	CASSLDQTGGAERDTQYF
16	TRBV12-3/TRBV12-4	few	-	TRBJ1-1	TGTGCCAGCAGTTTAGAAAGGGGCGCTGAGTACACTGAAGCTTTCTTT	CASSLERGAEYTEAFF
17	TRBV12-3/TRBV12-4	few	-	TRBJ2-6	TGTGCCAGCAGGGGGGACGGGACTCGCTCTGGGGCCAACGTCCTGACTTTC	CASRGDGTRSGANVLTF
14	TRBV2	-	TRBD1	TRBJ2-7	TGTGCCAGCAGTGAGGGGGACAGCTTCTACGAGCAGTACTTC	CASSEGDSFYEQYF
18	TRBV7-8	few	-	TRBJ2-1	TGTGCCAGCAGCCTCCCTAAACAGGGCCGGAGAGCCTACAATGAGCAGTTCTTC	CASSLPKQGRRAYNEQFF
15	TRBV7-8	many	TRBD2	TRBJ2-7	TGTGCCAGCGGATTAGGAACTAGCGGGAACTACGAGCAGTACTTC	CASGLGTSGNYEQYF
17	TRBV6-6	-	TRBD2	TRBJ2-3	TGTGCCAGCAGCTCGGCCCCACTAGCGGGGGACACAGATACGCAGTATTTT	CASSSAPLAGDTDTQYF
16	TRBV24-1	-	-	TRBJ2-1	TGTGCCACCAGTGAAAACCTCGGGGGTCCCTACAATGAGCAGTTCTTC	CATSENLGGPYNEQFF
13	TRBV4-1	-	-	TRBJ1-1	TGCGCCAGCAGCCAATACTACGGTTATGAAGCTTTCTTT	CASSQYYGYEAFF
15	TRBV20-1	-	-	TRBJ2-7	TGCAGTGCTAGAGATAGAAGGGGGGGTCCCTACGAGCAGTACTTC	CSARDRRGGPYEQYF
15	TRBV5-1	few	-	TRBJ2-7	TGCGCCAGCAGCTCTGGGGTCTTCAGCTCCTACGAGCAGTACTTC	CASSSGVFSSYEQYF
16	TRBV15	few	TRBD1	TRBJ2-2	TGTGCCACCAGCAGCCGAGGAAGGGGGCGAGTAGGGGAGCTGTTTTTT	CATSSRGRGRVGELFF
17	TRBV4-1	few	TRBD1	TRBJ2-2	TGCGCCAGCAGCCGCGCTACGGGACAGGGGAACACCGGGGAGCTGTTTTTT	CASSRATGQGNTGELFF
14	TRBV2	few	TRBD1	TRBJ2-1	TGTGCCAGCAGGGACAGGGGTTCCTACAATGAGCAGTTCTTC	CASRDRGSYNEQFF
14	TRBV3-1	few	-	TRBJ2-5	TGTGCCAGCAGCCAAGACGACCCACAAGAGACCCAGTACTTC	CASSQDDPQETQYF
15	TRBV5-4	-	-	TRBJ1-2	TGTGCCAGCAGCTTGATGACAGAGGGCCTTTGGGGCTACACCTTC	CASSLMTEGLWGYTF
14	TRBV6-2/TRBV6-3	few	-	TRBJ2-1	TGTGCCAGCAGTTTTACCGATTTCTACAATGAGCAGTTCTTC	CASSFTDFYNEQFF
17	TRBV7-9	-	TRBD2	TRBJ2-2	TGTGCCAGCAGCTCCGGTCAACTAGCGGGAGACACCGGGGAGCTGTTTTTT	CASSSGQLAGDTGELFF